The clone carrying this T cell receptor beta chain showed up many times. No antigen is known for it. The data derive from a study of early T cells in non-severe SARS-CoV-2 infection. As for the study in general: Bulk RNA isolated from unsorted whole blood underwent sequencing; chains were not paired. Study-wide findings and caveats: The VDJdb matching leaned toward anti-spike CD8 responses and overlooked private and CD4 specificities.

Researchers attached unique molecular identifiers to individual cDNA molecules. One entry per CDR3 protein, called by TCRdb with MiXCR from the 5' RACE reads. The sample has approximately 28,000 distinct CDR3 sequences, 5.5% to 7.5% seen once. The germline V gene encodes CDR1 SGHAT and CDR2 FQNNGV. This CDR3 spans 15 amino acids. V dropped 5 bases and J dropped 8; count of bases not matched to a gene: 8. This sequence originates from an adult who was a healthcare worker with PCR-confirmed SARS-CoV-2 infection or an uninfected control (not recorded which). The chain joins TRBV11-2 to TRBJ2-1; 11 bases align to TRBD2. This specimen consisted of whole blood, obtained at baseline. DNA of the CDR3: TGTGCCAGCAGCCGACCTAGCGGGGGGCCCCATGAGCAGTTCTTC. Its translation is CASSRPSGGPHEQFF.